These 12 T cell receptor beta chains originate from one sample sequenced in a study of blood T cell repertoires in COVID-19. Profiled with immunoSEQ multiplex PCR; TCRdb holds only in-frame clones, not every one. The sample includes fewer than 350,000 clones, under 95% seen only once; the top ten take 2.8%. Sequenced sample: PBMCs or T cells enriched from blood (not recorded which). Receptor source: a man between 40 and 49 years old who had been exposed to COVID-19.

The J gene is TRBJ2-1, the V gene TRBV12-5, with a possible D match to TRBD2 (5 bases). The CDR3 is made up of 17 amino acids. In germline, CDR1 is LGHNT, CDR2 FRNRAP. The germline V and J ends were trimmed by 0 bases and 8 bases, with 20 bases remaining between them. Written as DNA, the CDR3 is TGTGCTAGTGGTTTGGTATTTGTATGGGCTCGTAGCGATGAGCAGTTCTTC. Translation: CASGLVFVWARSDEQFF.

Concerning this clone itself: Other DNA variants within this sample encode the same CDR3. The rearrangement joins TRBV11-3 to TRBJ2-1; 7 nucleotides line up with TRBD1. CDR1 and CDR2 from the germline V gene are SGHNT and YENEEA. This CDR3 is 15 amino acids long. V gave up 1 base and J gave up 1 base; unmatched junction bases: 1. CDR3 region: CASSLGQGSYNEQFF. The DNA of the CDR3 is TGTGCCAGCAGCTTAGGACAGGGATCCTACAATGAGCAGTTCTTC.

The V gene is TRBV27, the J gene TRBJ2-1, with 9 bases identical to TRBD2. J was trimmed by 9 bases and V by 5 bases; bases with no gene match: 11. Per germline, CDR1 MNHEY and CDR2 SMNVEV (reference sequence). The CDR3 sequence is 15 residues long. The CDR3 coding sequence is TGTGCCAGCAGTCTCGCGGGACTAGCTGTTGGTGAGCAGTTCTTC. This codes for CASSLAGLAVGEQFF.

This chain joins TRBV11-2 and TRBJ2-1; 8 bases fit TRBD1. J lost 2 bases, V lost 1 base, and 10 bases had no gene match. Germline values: CDR1 SGHAT, CDR2 FQNNGV. CDR3 length equals 18 residues. The CDR3 nucleotides are TGTGCCAGCAGCTTAGTTCACTTCGGGACAGGAGCCTACAATGAGCAGTTCTTC. It yields the protein CASSLVHFGTGAYNEQFF.

CDR3 coding DNA: TGTGCCAGCAGCTCAGGACTAGCGAGCTCCTACAATGAGCAGTTCTTC. Protein: CASSSGLASSYNEQFF. The chain links TRBV11-2 to TRBJ2-1; the match to TRBD2 covers 9 bases. V dropped 4 bases and J dropped 0; count of bases not matched to a gene: 4. The CDR3 sequence is 16 residues long. From germline, CDR1 is SGHAT and CDR2 FQNNGV.

The CDR3 DNA is TGTGCCACCAGTTTAGGGGAGGACTATGGCTACACCTTC. Residues: CATSLGEDYGYTF. J is TRBJ1-2 and V is TRBV24-1; a weak D match, TRBD1 (5 bases). The V and J ends lost 6 bases and 3 bases respectively, with 10 bases between them. Germline-derived CDR1 and CDR2 are KGHDR and SFDVKD. This CDR3 has 13 residues.

The gene calls are TRBV7-8 and TRBJ1-3; D is possibly TRBD1 (5 bases). V was trimmed by 5 bases and J by 0 bases, leaving 14 bases between them. Germline CDR1 is SGHVS and CDR2 is FQNEAQ. The CDR3 has 16 residues. Here the CDR3 reads CASSTRQPLSGNTIYF. The CDR3, as DNA: TGTGCCAGCAGCACCCGACAGCCACTCTCTGGAAACACCATATATTTT.

The chain links TRBV11-2 to TRBJ2-7; 11 bases agree with TRBD2. The CDR3 extends over 15 amino acids. The germline V gene has CDR1 SGHAT and CDR2 FQNNGV. The junction had 3 bases not matched to a gene; V was cut back by 3 bases and J by 2 bases. The CDR3 sequence: CASSLGLAATYEQYF. The DNA of the CDR3 is TGTGCCAGCAGCTTGGGACTAGCGGCCACCTACGAGCAGTACTTC.

The chain is built from TRBV7-2 and TRBJ1-6; D might be TRBD1 (5 bases). There are 13 residues in the CDR3. CDR1 is SGHTA and CDR2 is FQGNSA in the germline V gene. V was trimmed by 5 bases and J by 12 bases, leaving 14 bases between them. CDR3 DNA: TGTGCCAGCAGCGCCTCGTCGGGGGTACCCCTCCACTTT. Protein product: CASSASSGVPLHF.

The chain links TRBV12-3 or TRBV12-4 to TRBJ1-2; D ambiguous. The CDR3 is made up of 11 amino acids. V lost 6 bases and J 5 bases, leaving 7 bases between the germline ends. In DNA, the CDR3 is TGTGCCAGCAGAGCCGGGTATGGCTACACCTTC. The encoded protein is CASRAGYGYTF.

The rearrangement links TRBV3-1 (or the pseudogene TRBV3-2) to TRBJ2-7; a possible D gene is TRBD1 (5 bases). CDR3 size: 15 residues. Germline lookup yields CDR1 LGHDT and CDR2 YNNKEL (reference sequence). V lost 0 bases and J lost 0, with 9 bases in between. In nucleotides, the CDR3 is TGTGCCAGCAGCCAAGATTTGACAGACTCCTACGAGCAGTACTTC. Protein: CASSQDLTDSYEQYF.

J is TRBJ1-2 and V is TRBV12-5, with 7 bases that match TRBD1. The CDR3 length is 17 residues. The germline V gene encodes CDR1 LGHNT and CDR2 FRNRAP. Unmatched junction bases numbered 7, after V lost 0 bases and J lost 0 bases. The chain's CDR3 is CASGLVLDRASNYGYTF. The CDR3, as DNA: TGTGCTAGTGGTTTGGTACTCGACAGGGCGTCTAACTATGGCTACACCTTC.